This TCR beta chain was captured by sequencing in a study of blood T cell repertoires in COVID-19 (dated by TCRdb to the early 2020s). In terms of the full investigation: Samples from collaborators originated in the United States, Italy and Spain and spanned both the acute and convalescent phases of COVID-19. The prospective study material was composed of cDNA or gDNA derived from T cells, B-cell-depleted T cells, or PBMCs. The dataset comprised deeply sampled blood TCRbeta repertoires from subjects exposed to, actively infected with, or recovered from COVID-19. The repertoires were made available in a free public database intended to serve as a resource for research on the immune response to SARS-CoV-2. The samples were drawn from two sources: the first 160 participants of the ongoing ImmuneRACE study, and 1,254 subjects contributed by 6 global collaborators. A de-identified subject ID, COVID-19 status, age in years and sex were almost always included in the sample metadata. Where available, HLA class I and class II types were obtained from metadata supplied by the sample provider rather than from assay-based typing. General findings and caveats noted by the study authors: The quantity of clinical and demographic metadata differed by source and by participant and was supplied without curation.

Collaborating institutions collected whole blood in K2EDTA tubes following their own protocols. Collaborator samples were shipped for TCRbeta analysis as frozen whole blood, isolated PBMCs, or DNA extracted from either sample type. Comment on this clone: Its antigen is unknown. No qualities accompany the bases; no much larger clone lies one base away.

For CDR1 and CDR2, the germline V gene lists SNHLY and FYNNEI. The CDR3 goes from the cysteine to the phenylalanine over 15 residues. Only CDR3 DNA remains: 45 bases, in frame from the first base. Deletion took 6 bases off V and 5 bases off J, with a span of 19 bases between the germline ends. TCRbeta CDR3 regions were amplified from genomic DNA by means of the immunoSEQ Assay, a bias-controlled multiplex PCR. In the paper's pipeline: The number of nucleated cells in each sample was estimated from the amplification of reference gene primers within the assay. To quantify the absolute abundance of each unique TCRbeta CDR3 rearrangement, sequence reads were collapsed and filtered. Productive Simpson clonality was computed per sample as the square root of Simpson's diversity index over productive rearrangements. The table comes from immuneACCESS by way of TCRdb, which keeps in-frame sequences with V and J called. Part of the clones is missing from these tables; in studies checked, under half for an unresolved V gene and the rest for unknown reasons. That table supplies the V and J calls and clone size; D and trimming were determined from the DNA. The sample has about 140,000 clones on record, 85% to 90% of them singletons. The ten largest clones capture roughly 5.4% of the sample.

The source material was peripheral blood. The receptor was isolated from a human donor in a cohort sampled during active COVID-19. The chain was built from TRBV2 and TRBJ2-5; the D segment could be TRBD2, given 5 matching bases. The nucleotide sequence is given as TGTGCCAGCAGAACAATAGGACTCCCGGGTGAGACCCAGTACTTC. Protein translation: CASRTIGLPGETQYF.